One sample yielded the 7 T cell receptor beta chains listed below, sequenced in a study of blood T cells in healthy people across ages. Then a second PCR, running about 6 to 11 cycles, was carried out with a sample-barcoded 5' primer and a J-beta primer mix. TCRdb reprocessed the 5' RACE reads with MiXCR, giving one entry per CDR3 protein. The sample lists roughly 830,000 distinct CDR3 sequences, 62% occurring once. The sample taken for sequencing was blood. The receptor source for this set is a young man in good health.

V gene TRBV12-3 or TRBV12-4 combines with J gene TRBJ2-7; 8 nucleotides match TRBD2. V shed 3 bases and J 3 bases; nucleotides not matched to a gene: 4. The length of the CDR3 is 14 residues. The CDR3 coding sequence is TGTGCCAGCAGTTTCCAGCGGGGGTTCTACGAGCAGTACTTC. Residues: CASSFQRGFYEQYF.

The V call is TRBV2, the J call TRBJ2-7; D gene uncertain. V was trimmed by 8 bases and J by 0 bases, leaving 11 bases between them. The CDR3 is made up of 13 amino acids. Germline loops: CDR1 SNHLY, CDR2 FYNNEI. CDR3 in amino acids: CASLRQDSYEQYF. The CDR3 DNA sequence: TGTGCCAGCTTAAGGCAGGACTCCTACGAGCAGTACTTC.

The J gene is TRBJ1-1, the V gene TRBV7-2; D not certain. Germline values: CDR1 SGHTA, CDR2 FQGNSA. The CDR3 consists of 14 residues. The germline V and J ends were trimmed by 1 base and 5 bases, with 11 bases remaining between them. CDR3 DNA sequence: TGTGCCAGCAGCTTAGATCACCGCGATACTGAAGCTTTCTTT. The encoded protein is CASSLDHRDTEAFF.

With respect to this clonotype: This sequence may be a read error, since a much larger clone differs from it by one base. The rearrangement links TRBV20-1 to TRBJ2-3, with D unresolved. V was trimmed by 2 bases and J by 5 bases, leaving 2 bases between them. CDR1 DFQATT and CDR2 SNEGSKA come from the germline V gene (reference sequence). The CDR3 spans 10 residues. The DNA of the CDR3 is TGCAGTGCTAGAATAGATACGCAGTATTTT. Translating gives CSARIDTQYF.

This clonotype was counted between two and nine times. The chain uses TRBV6-2 or TRBV6-3 and TRBJ2-5, with D perhaps matching TRBD1 (6 bases). Trimming took off 8 bases at V and 4 bases at J, with 11 bases between the two ends. The CDR3 consists of 12 residues. Germline V gene sequence: CDR1 MNHEY, CDR2 SVGEGT. CDR3 region: CASGGPRETQYF. Written as DNA, the CDR3 is TGTGCCAGCGGGGGCCCCCGAGAGACCCAGTACTTC.

V usage is TRBV15 and J usage is TRBJ1-2; a weak D match, TRBD1 (5 bases). The germline V gene has CDR1 LNHNV and CDR2 YYDKDF (reference sequence). This CDR3 is built from 17 residues. V was clipped by 1 base and J by 6 bases, with 21 bases between them. This CDR3 is CATSRGVSGTARDGYTF. The CDR3 DNA reads TGTGCCACCAGCAGAGGGGTTTCCGGGACGGCCAGGGATGGCTACACCTTC. Full variable domain (outside the CDR3, taken from reference TRBV15 and TRBJ1-2): DAMVIQNPRYQVTQFGKPVTLSCSQTLNHNVMYWYQQKSSQAPKLLFHYYDKDFNNEADTPDNFQSRRPNTSFCFLDIRSPGLGDTAMYLCATSRGVSGTARDGYTFGSGTRLTVV.

There are many counts of this clonotype. V gene TRBV9 combines with J gene TRBJ2-1, with 7 nucleotides matching TRBD1. Germline CDR1 and CDR2: SGDLS and YYNGEE. The CDR3 covers 13 residues. The ends lost 4 bases at V and 7 bases at J; junction bases unmatched: 5. CDR3 in DNA: TGTGCCAGCAGCAAACAGGGGACGAATGAGCAGTTCTTC. It codes for CASSKQGTNEQFF.